This T cell receptor beta chain was sequenced for a study of neoadjuvant anti-PD-1 for oral cavity cancer. CDR3 length: 14 amino acids. Germline CDR1 reads LGHNA; CDR2 reads YNFKEQ. Trimming pared 0 bases from V and 8 bases from J, leaving 13 bases between. PBMCs were not maintained or expanded in culture before analysis. Six replicates per PBMC sample, mostly from about 500 ng of genomic DNA. TCRdb keeps only in-frame clones here, not all; method: immunoSEQ multiplex PCR. The sample records fewer than 90,000 clones, approximately 84% being singletons. The chain recombines TRBV4-2 with TRBJ1-2; possible D gene TRBD1, 6 bases. Sample: PBMCs, taken before nivolumab (anti-PD-1) treatment. This TCR derives from a person aged 35-80 years with oral cavity squamous cell carcinoma. The CDR3 DNA sequence: TGTGCCAGCAGCCAAGACCGGGGGGCTTGGGGCTACACCTTC. This codes for CASSQDRGAWGYTF.